This TCR beta chain was sequenced in a study of blood T cells in healthy people across ages. Study outcomes and limitations: Age advanced and TCR beta diversity per million T cells fell, roughly linearly. Unsorted PBMCs prevented conclusive naive versus antigen-experienced comparison. Versus aged donors, long-lived donors had higher diversity and more naive CD4+ cells.

This clonotype occurred a few times. Its antigen is as yet unknown. Isolation recovered at least 6 million PBMCs from every sample. Germline V gene sequence: CDR1 LGHNA, CDR2 YSLEER. The junction had 5 bases not matched to a gene; V was cut back by 3 bases and J by 0 bases. The CDR3 spans 15 residues. Together with a sample-barcoded 5' primer, a J-beta primer mix was included in a second PCR lasting about 7 to 12 cycles. Each CDR3 protein gets one entry after TCRdb re-called the 5' RACE reads with MiXCR. The data hold roughly 730,000 distinct CDR3 sequences, with approximately 60% observed a single time.

The receptor was derived from a man in his forties in good health. The source material was blood. The chain is built from TRBV4-3 and TRBJ2-7, with TRBD1 matching over 7 bases. The CDR3 protein is CASSHDRVGSYEQYF. CDR3 coding DNA: TGCGCCAGCAGCCATGACAGGGTCGGCTCCTACGAGCAGTACTTC.